These 7 T cell receptor beta chains came from one sample sequenced in a study of blood T cells in healthy people across ages. A second PCR, run for roughly 7 to 12 cycles, used a sample-barcoded 5' primer plus a J-beta primer mix. TCRdb re-called the 5' RACE reads through MiXCR, storing one row per CDR3 protein. The sample records about 800,000 distinct CDR3 sequences, 58% being singletons. Sequencing was carried out using blood. These receptors were taken from a man aged 30 to 39 in good health.

There are a few counts of this clonotype. V usage is TRBV7-2 and J usage is TRBJ2-7, with 9 bases aligning to TRBD1. The germline CDR1 and CDR2 sequences are SGHTA and FQGNSA. The ends lost 5 bases at V and 5 bases at J; junction bases unmatched: 13. The CDR3 runs to 16 residues. DNA of the CDR3: TGTGCCAGCAGCGCCAAAACCGGGACAGGGTTCCACGAGCAGTACTTC. Protein product: CASSAKTGTGFHEQYF.

The J gene is TRBJ2-7, the V gene TRBV9, with TRBD1 as a possible D gene (6 bases). This CDR3 spans 16 amino acids. V lost 2 bases, J lost 2 bases, and 17 bases lay in between. Germline CDR1 and CDR2: SGDLS and YYNGEE. CDR3 sequence (DNA): TGTGCCAGCAGCGTTTCCCGCGACAGGCCCACCTACGAGCAGTACTTC. This encodes CASSVSRDRPTYEQYF.

The CDR3 DNA sequence: TGTGCCAGCCGTCCTACAGGGCCCGATGGCTACACCTTC. This sequence encodes CASRPTGPDGYTF. This chain uses TRBV28 with TRBJ1-2, with D possibly matching TRBD1 (6 bases). V lost 8 bases, J lost 6 bases, and 16 bases lay in between. The CDR3 is made up of 13 amino acids. The germline V gene encodes CDR1 MDHEN and CDR2 SYDVKM.

This clonotype was counted between two and nine times. V is TRBV20-1 and J is TRBJ2-5, with a weak D call TRBD2 (5 bases). In germline, CDR1 is DFQATT, CDR2 SNEGSKA (reference sequence). This CDR3 contains 14 residues. V shed 2 bases and J shed 6 bases, with 16 bases lying between them. The CDR3 is CSARRPGMVKTQYF. Here the CDR3 DNA reads TGCAGTGCTAGACGTCCGGGAATGGTAAAGACCCAGTACTTC.

The V call is TRBV12-5, the J call TRBJ1-2, with D possibly TRBD1 on 5 matching bases. CDR3 size: 14 residues. CDR1 is LGHNT, CDR2 FRNRAP, per germline. V lost 2 bases and J lost 7, with 14 bases in between. The CDR3 sequence: CASGLPGASAGYTF. Here the CDR3 DNA reads TGTGCTAGTGGTTTGCCTGGGGCGTCTGCTGGCTACACCTTC.

The J gene is TRBJ2-1, the V gene TRBV6-2 or TRBV6-3; TRBD1 is a possible D gene (5 bases). CDR3 length equals 12 residues. The germline V gene encodes CDR1 MNHEY and CDR2 SVGEGT. The ends were cut back, 4 bases at V and 9 bases at J, with 10 bases in the middle. CDR3 amino acids: CASSSTQVEQFF. CDR3 bases: TGTGCCAGCAGTTCCACACAGGTTGAGCAGTTCTTC.

The chain has TRBV20-1 and TRBJ2-1; 9 bases match TRBD2. There are 16 residues in the CDR3. Germline CDR1 and CDR2: DFQATT and SNEGSKA (reference sequence). The J segment lost 5 bases and the V segment lost 6 bases, leaving 14 bases of the junction unmatched. The CDR3 sequence is CSAVLWASGTHNEQFF. CDR3 bases: TGCAGTGCCGTCCTCTGGGCTAGCGGGACACACAATGAGCAGTTCTTC.